This T cell receptor beta chain stems from a study of T cells in tuberculosis (dated by TCRdb to 2016 to 2018). As for the study more broadly: In the study, CD1B tetramers and high-throughput TCR immunosequencing were combined to characterize T cells specific for the mycobacterial lipid antigen glucose monomycolate (GMM). PBMC from active tuberculosis patients were archived either before standard anti-tuberculosis treatment began or within 7 days of its start. IGRA-negative adolescents, IGRA-positive adolescents with latent tuberculosis and adults with active tuberculosis, about nine per group, were compared in a South African clinical cohort.

In the case of this clone: Its cognate antigen has yet to be identified. Per-nucleotide qualities are absent, and no much larger clonotype sits a single base away.

Sample time point, as interpreted from the label and publication: new active TB diagnosis, blood taken before or within 7 days of starting treatment. Patients with active tuberculosis were defined as newly diagnosed, HIV-seronegative South African adults aged 18 years or older. Confirmation of active tuberculosis came from positive sputum smear microscopy and/or a positive M. tuberculosis culture. Immunosequencing was performed on unsorted cryopreserved PBMC, with around 92,000 T cells per clinical donor covered on average. The immunoSEQ multiplex PCR assay was used to generate TCR libraries, with TCR-beta and/or TCR-alpha/delta assays applied to each sample. The amplified TCR libraries were sequenced on the Illumina high-throughput platform. Per the source publication's procedure: Clustering and dimensionality reduction relied on pairwise TCRdist distances among GMM-specific receptors from T cells that were either sorted ex vivo or expanded in vitro. The score assigned to each clinical repertoire was mean NN-distance, meaning the average TCRdist to the nearest 10% of tetramer-positive reference sequences. GEM TCR motif frequency was calculated as the fraction of unique TCRs that matched known GEM sequences by V/J usage and CDR3 length. Active tuberculosis was classified by linear discriminant analysis with leave-one-out cross-validation, implemented in scikit-learn. TCRdb retrieved this table from immuneACCESS and kept in-frame rearrangements only. Not all clones are present; in checked studies, unresolved V genes account for under half, and no reason is known for the remainder. V, J and clone size are those of that table, while D and trimming were read from the DNA. Recorded for this sample are 35,000 to 45,000 clones; approximately 93% of them occurred a single time. The ten most abundant clones make up about 4.5% of the sample.

On the study overall, not on this receptor specifically: The smaller NN-distances in active tuberculosis patients were driven in part by shorter CDR3-alpha lengths, while the difference seen for TCR-beta was not statistically significant. Clinical samples were chosen by availability of cryopreserved specimens, and active tuberculosis cases were adults while controls were adolescents. An accuracy of under 90% (AUROC roughly 0.87) was reached by a classifier using the diverse GMM-specific repertoire, compared with over 65% accuracy when GEM motif frequencies were used. Compared with IGRA-negative controls, TCR-alpha repertoires from active tuberculosis had smaller mean NN-distances to GMM-specific TCRs, which suggests that these TCRs underwent clonal expansion.

Trimming takes 8 bases from V and 6 bases from J, and the germline ends sit 16 bases apart. From the cysteine up to the phenylalanine, the CDR3 has a length of 13 residues. Just the 39-base CDR3 DNA is kept, in frame starting at base 1. As encoded in the germline V gene, CDR1 is SGHTA while CDR2 is FQGNSA. The receptor chain draws on TRBV7-2 and TRBJ1-1; TRBD1 is a weak D gene call, 5 bases matching. The origin of this receptor is an adult with tuberculosis. Here the sequenced sample was PBMCs, taken at tuberculosis diagnosis. The DNA reads TGTGCCAGCGGGAGGGGAGGGAGCGCTGAAGCTTTCTTT. It translates as CASGRGGSAEAFF. Where the CDR3 stops, the reference TRBV7-2 and TRBJ1-1 genes take over; the full variable domain is GAGVSQSPSNKVTEKGKDVELRCDPISGHTALYWYRQSLGQGLEFLIYFQGNSAPDKSGLPSDRFSAERTGGSVSTLTIQRTQQEDSAVYLCASGRGGSAEAFFGQGTRLTVV.